This TCR beta chain derives from a study of blood T cell repertoires in COVID-19. The wider study: Specimens from acute and convalescent COVID-19 originated in the United States, Italy and Spain.

Method: immunoSEQ multiplex PCR; TCRdb's copy keeps in-frame clones and lacks some. The sample yields approximately 480,000 clones, 87% seen once. Germline trimming cut 5 bases from V and 8 bases from J; bases unmatched to any gene: 14. This CDR3 has 16 amino acids. In germline, CDR1 is KGHDR, CDR2 SFDVKD. Assignment of participants to cohorts was predicated upon participant-reported clinical history. The chain combines TRBV24-1 with TRBJ2-1, with 7 bases aligning to TRBD2. The sequenced material came from PBMCs or T cells enriched from blood (not recorded which). This receptor was identified in a woman aged 18-29 years who had recovered from COVID-19. The CDR3 region has the DNA TGTGCCACCAGTGGCTTGTCCGGACAAGGGAGGGATGAGCAGTTCTTC. It translates to CATSGLSGQGRDEQFF.